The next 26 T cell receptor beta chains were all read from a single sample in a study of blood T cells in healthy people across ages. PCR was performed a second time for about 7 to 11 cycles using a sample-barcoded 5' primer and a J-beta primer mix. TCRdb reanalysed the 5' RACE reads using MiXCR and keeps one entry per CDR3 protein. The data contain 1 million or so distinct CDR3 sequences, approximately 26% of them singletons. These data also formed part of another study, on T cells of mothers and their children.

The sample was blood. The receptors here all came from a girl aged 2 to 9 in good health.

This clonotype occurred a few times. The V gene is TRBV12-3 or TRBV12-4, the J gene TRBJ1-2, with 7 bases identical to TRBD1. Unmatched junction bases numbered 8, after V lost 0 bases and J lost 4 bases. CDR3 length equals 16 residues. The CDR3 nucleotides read TGTGCCAGCAGTTTAGCACAGGGGACAGCGGGCTATGGCTACACCTTC. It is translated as CASSLAQGTAGYGYTF.

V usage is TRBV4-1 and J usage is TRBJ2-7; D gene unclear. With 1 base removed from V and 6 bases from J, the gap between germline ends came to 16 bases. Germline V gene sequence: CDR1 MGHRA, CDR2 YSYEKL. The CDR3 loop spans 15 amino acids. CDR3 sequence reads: CASSQARDGAFEQYF. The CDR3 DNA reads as TGCGCCAGCAGCCAAGCACGTGATGGCGCCTTCGAGCAGTACTTC.

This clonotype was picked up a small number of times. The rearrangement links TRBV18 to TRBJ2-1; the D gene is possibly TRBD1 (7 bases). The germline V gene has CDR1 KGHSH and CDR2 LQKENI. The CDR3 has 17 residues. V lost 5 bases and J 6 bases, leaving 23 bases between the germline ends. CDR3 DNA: TGTGCCAGCTCAACAATCGCCGGGACAGCCGGGGGCAATGAGCAGTTCTTC. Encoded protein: CASSTIAGTAGGNEQFF.

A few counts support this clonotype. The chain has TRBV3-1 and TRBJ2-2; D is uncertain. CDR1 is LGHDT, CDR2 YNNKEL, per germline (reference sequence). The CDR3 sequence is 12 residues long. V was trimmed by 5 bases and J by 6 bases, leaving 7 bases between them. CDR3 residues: CASSWSAGELFF. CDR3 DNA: TGTGCCAGCAGCTGGTCGGCCGGGGAGCTGTTTTTT.

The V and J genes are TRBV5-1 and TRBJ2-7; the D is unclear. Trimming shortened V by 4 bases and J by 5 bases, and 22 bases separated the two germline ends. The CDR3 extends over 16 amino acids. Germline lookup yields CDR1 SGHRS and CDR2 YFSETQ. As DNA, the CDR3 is TGCGCCAGCAGCGCGTTCGGTTTGGAGACGAATGACGAGCAGTACTTC. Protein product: CASSAFGLETNDEQYF.

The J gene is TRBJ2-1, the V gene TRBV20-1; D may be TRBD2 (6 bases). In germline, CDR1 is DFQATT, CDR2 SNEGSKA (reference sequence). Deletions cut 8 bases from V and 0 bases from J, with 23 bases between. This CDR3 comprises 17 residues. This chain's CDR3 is CSCLVQRVQSSYNEQFF. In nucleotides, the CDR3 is TGCAGTTGCCTTGTCCAGCGGGTCCAAAGCTCCTACAATGAGCAGTTCTTC.

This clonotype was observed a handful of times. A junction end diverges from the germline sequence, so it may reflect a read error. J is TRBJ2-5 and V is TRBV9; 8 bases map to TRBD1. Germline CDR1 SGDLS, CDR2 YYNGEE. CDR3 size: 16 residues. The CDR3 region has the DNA TGTGCCAGCAGCGCGAACCCAGGGGGCCTACAAGAGACCCGGTACTTC. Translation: CASSANPGGLQETRYF.

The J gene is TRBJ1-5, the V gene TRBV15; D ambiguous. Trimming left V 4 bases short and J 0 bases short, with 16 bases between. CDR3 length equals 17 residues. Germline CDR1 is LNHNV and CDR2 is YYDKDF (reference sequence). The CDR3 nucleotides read TGTGCCACCAGCACAAACGTAGGGCCGTATAGCAATCAGCCCCAGCATTTT. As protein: CATSTNVGPYSNQPQHF.

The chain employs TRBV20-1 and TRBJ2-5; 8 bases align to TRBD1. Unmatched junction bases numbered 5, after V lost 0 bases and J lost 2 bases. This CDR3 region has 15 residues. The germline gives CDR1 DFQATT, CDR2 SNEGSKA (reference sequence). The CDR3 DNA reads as TGCAGTGCTAGAGACCCTCGACAGGGGCAAGAGACCCAGTACTTC. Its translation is CSARDPRQGQETQYF.

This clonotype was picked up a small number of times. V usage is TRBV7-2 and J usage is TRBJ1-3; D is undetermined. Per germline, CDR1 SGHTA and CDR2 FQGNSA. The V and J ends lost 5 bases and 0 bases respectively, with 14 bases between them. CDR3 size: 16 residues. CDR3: CASSQTDGYSGNTIYF. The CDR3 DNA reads TGTGCCAGCAGCCAAACAGACGGGTACTCTGGAAACACCATATATTTT.

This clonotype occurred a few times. The CDR3 coding sequence is TGTGCCAGCAGTGGGACAGGGGGCTCTGAAAAACTGTTTTTT. Translating it yields CASSGTGGSEKLFF. The chain is built from TRBV28 and TRBJ1-4; 12 bases map to TRBD1. The CDR3 is 14 residues long. J lost 7 bases, V lost 5 bases, and 2 bases had no gene match. Germline CDR1 is MDHEN and CDR2 is SYDVKM.

In nucleotides, the CDR3 is TGCAGCGTCGCCTTCCCCGAATTCGGCGAGCAGTACTTC. Encoded protein: CSVAFPEFGEQYF. The V call is TRBV29-1, the J call TRBJ2-5, with no clear D. The J call may be mistaken, given a closer DNA end match to TRBJ2-7. The CDR3 is 13 amino acids. Germline lookup yields CDR1 SQVTM and CDR2 ANQGSEA.

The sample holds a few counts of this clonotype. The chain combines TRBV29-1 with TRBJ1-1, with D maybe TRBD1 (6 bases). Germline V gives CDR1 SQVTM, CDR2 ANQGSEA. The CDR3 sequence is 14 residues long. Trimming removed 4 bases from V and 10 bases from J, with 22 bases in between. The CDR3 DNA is TGCAGCGTTGTTCACCAGGGGCGCATTCAAGGAGCTTTCTTT. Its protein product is CSVVHQGRIQGAFF.

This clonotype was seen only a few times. The CDR3 nucleotides are TGCAGCGTTGAACCTGGGACAGGGTTCGGGACCCAGTACTTC. Translated, it gives CSVEPGTGFGTQYF. The chain joins TRBV29-1 to TRBJ2-5; 9 bases are shared with TRBD1. The germline gives CDR1 SQVTM, CDR2 ANQGSEA. The CDR3 sequence is 14 residues long. The V segment lost 2 bases and the J segment 7 bases; nucleotides outside the gene matches: 8.

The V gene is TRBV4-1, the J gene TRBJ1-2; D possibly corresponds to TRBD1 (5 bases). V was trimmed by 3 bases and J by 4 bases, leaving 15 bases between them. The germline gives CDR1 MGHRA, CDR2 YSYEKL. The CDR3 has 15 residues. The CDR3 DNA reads TGCGCCAGCAGCCAGCCGAGGCAGGGACTCTATGGCTACACCTTC. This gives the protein CASSQPRQGLYGYTF.

In DNA form, the CDR3 reads TGTGCCAGCAGCTTAACAGGGGAGGGGGAGCAGTACTTC. Translation gives CASSLTGEGEQYF. This rearrangement joins TRBV7-3 to TRBJ2-7; the match to TRBD2 covers 7 bases. CDR3 size: 13 residues. V lost 0 bases, J lost 7 bases, and 3 bases stayed unmatched. Germline values: CDR1 SGHTA, CDR2 FQGTGA.

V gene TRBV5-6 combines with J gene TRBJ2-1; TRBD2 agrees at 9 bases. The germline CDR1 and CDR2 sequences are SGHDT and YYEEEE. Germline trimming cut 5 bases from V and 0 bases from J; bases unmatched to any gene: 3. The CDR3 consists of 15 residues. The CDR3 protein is CASRGLASSYNEQFF. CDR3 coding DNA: TGTGCCAGCAGGGGACTAGCTAGCTCCTACAATGAGCAGTTCTTC. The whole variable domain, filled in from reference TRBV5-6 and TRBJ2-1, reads DAGVTQSPTHLIKTRGQQVTLRCSPKSGHDTVSWYQQALGQGPQFIFQYYEEEERQRGNFPDRFSGHQFPNYSSELNVNALLLGDSALYLCASRGLASSYNEQFFGPGTRLTVL.

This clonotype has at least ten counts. CDR3 loop: CASRIAPQGGYTF. DNA of the CDR3: TGTGCCAGCAGAATTGCCCCACAAGGTGGCTACACCTTC. This chain joins TRBV12-3 or TRBV12-4 and TRBJ1-2; no clear D. The CDR3 has 13 residues. Trimming shortened V by 6 bases and J by 7 bases, and 15 bases separated the two germline ends.

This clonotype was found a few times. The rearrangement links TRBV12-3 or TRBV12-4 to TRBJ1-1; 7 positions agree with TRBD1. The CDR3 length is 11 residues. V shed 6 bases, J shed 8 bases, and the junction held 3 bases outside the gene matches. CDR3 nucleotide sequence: TGTGCCAGCAGAGCGGACAGGGAAGCTTTCTTT. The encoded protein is CASRADREAFF.

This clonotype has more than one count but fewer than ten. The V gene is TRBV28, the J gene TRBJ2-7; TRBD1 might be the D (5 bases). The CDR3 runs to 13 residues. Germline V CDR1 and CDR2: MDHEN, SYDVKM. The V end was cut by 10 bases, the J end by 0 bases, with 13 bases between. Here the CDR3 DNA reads TGTGCCACGGTGGAGACAGACTCCTACGAGCAGTACTTC. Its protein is CATVETDSYEQYF.

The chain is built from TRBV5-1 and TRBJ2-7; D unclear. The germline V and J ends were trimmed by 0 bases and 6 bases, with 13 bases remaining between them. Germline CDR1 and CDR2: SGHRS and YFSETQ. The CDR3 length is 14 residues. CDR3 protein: CASSLDPVAFEQYF. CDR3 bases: TGCGCCAGCAGCTTGGACCCGGTTGCCTTCGAGCAGTACTTC.

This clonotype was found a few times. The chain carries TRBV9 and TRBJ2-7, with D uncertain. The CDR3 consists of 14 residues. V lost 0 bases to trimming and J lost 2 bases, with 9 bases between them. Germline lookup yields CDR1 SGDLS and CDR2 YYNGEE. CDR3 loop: CASSVDLSPYEQYF. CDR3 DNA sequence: TGTGCCAGCAGCGTAGACCTAAGCCCCTACGAGCAGTACTTC. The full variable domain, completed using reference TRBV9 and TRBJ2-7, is DSGVTQTPKHLITATGQRVTLRCSPRSGDLSVYWYQQSLDQGLQFLIQYYNGEERAKGNILERFSAQQFPDLHSELNLSSLELGDSALYFCASSVDLSPYEQYFGPGTRLTVT.

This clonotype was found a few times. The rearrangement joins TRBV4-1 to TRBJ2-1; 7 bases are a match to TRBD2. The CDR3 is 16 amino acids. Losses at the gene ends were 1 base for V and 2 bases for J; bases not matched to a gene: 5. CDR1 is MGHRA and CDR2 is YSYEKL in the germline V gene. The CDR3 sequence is CASSQVSGRAYNEQFF. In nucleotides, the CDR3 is TGCGCCAGCAGCCAAGTGAGTGGGAGGGCCTACAATGAGCAGTTCTTC.

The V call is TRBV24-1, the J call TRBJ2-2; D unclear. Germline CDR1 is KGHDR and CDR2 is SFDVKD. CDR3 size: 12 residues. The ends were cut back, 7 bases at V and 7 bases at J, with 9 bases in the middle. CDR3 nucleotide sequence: TGTGCCACCAGGACCCGTGGCGGGGAGCTGTTTTTT. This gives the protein CATRTRGGELFF.

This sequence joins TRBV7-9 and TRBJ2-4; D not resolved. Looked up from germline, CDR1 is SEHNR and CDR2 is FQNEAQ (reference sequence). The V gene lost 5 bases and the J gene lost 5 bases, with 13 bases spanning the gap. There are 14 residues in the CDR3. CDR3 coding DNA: TGTGCCAGCAGCCCCAGTTTGGGTGAAAACATTCAGTACTTC. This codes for CASSPSLGENIQYF. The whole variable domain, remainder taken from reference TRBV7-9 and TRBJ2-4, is DTGVSQNPRHKITKRGQNVTFRCDPISEHNRLYWYRQTLGQGPEFLTYFQNEAQLEKSRLLSDRFSAERPKGSFSTLEIQRTEQGDSAMYLCASSPSLGENIQYFGAGTRLSVL.

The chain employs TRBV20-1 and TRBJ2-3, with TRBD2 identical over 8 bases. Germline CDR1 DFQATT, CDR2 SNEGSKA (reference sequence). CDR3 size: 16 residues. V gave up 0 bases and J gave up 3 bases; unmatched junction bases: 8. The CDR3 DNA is TGCAGTGCTAGAGATTTTATAGCGGGAAGAACAGATACGCAGTATTTT. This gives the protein CSARDFIAGRTDTQYF.